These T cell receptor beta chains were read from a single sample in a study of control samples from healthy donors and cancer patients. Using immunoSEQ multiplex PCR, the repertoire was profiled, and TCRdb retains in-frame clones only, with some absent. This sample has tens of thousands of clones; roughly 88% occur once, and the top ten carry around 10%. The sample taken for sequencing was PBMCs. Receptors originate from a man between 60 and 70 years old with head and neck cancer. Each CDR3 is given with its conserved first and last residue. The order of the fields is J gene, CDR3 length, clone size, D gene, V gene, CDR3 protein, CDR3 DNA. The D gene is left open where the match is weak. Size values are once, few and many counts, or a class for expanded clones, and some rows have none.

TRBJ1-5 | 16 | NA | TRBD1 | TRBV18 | CASSQHRGRGNQPQHF | TGTGCCAGCTCACAACACAGGGGAAGGGGCAATCAGCCCCAGCATTTT
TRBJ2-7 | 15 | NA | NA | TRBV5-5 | CASSFQASGYYEQYF | TGTGCCAGCAGTTTCCAGGCCTCCGGCTACTACGAGCAGTACTTC
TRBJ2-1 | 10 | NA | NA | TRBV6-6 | CASTLGPPFF | TGTGCCAGCACCCTAGGCCCCCCGTTCTTC
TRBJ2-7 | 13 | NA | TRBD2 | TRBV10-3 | CATILAGGHEQYF | TGTGCCACCATACTAGCGGGAGGACACGAGCAGTACTTC
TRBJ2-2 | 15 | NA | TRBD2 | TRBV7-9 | CASSLSAGGSGELFF | TGTGCCAGCAGCTTATCTGCGGGAGGCTCCGGGGAGCTGTTTTTT
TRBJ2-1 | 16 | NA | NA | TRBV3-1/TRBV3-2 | CASSQVVASLNNEQFF | TGTGCCAGCAGCCAAGTCGTAGCTAGTTTGAACAATGAGCAGTTCTTC
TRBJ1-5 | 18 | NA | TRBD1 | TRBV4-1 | CASSQVVRVTGRNQPQHF | TGCGCCAGCAGCCAAGTGGTTCGTGTGACAGGGCGAAATCAGCCCCAGCATTTT
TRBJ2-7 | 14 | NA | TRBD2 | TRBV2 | CASRRQAGGYEQYF | TGTGCCAGCAGGAGACAGGCGGGGGGCTACGAGCAGTACTTC
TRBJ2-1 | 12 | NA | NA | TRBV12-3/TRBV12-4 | CASAGLAPRRFF | TGTGCCTCGGCGGGGCTAGCTCCTCGTCGGTTCTTC
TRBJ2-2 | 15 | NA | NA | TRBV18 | CASSPMQPNTGELFF | TGTGCCAGCTCACCCATGCAACCGAACACCGGGGAGCTGTTTTTT
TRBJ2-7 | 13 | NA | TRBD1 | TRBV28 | CASSRQGAYEQYF | TGTGCCAGCAGCCGACAGGGGGCCTACGAGCAGTACTTC
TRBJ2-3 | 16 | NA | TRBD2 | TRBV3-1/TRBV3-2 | CASSQGTSGRVHTQYF | TGTGCCAGCAGCCAAGGGACTAGCGGGAGGGTCCATACGCAGTATTTT
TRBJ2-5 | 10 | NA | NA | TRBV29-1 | CSAGEETQYF | TGCAGCGCGGGCGAGGAGACCCAGTACTTC
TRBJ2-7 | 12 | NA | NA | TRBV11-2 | CASSLSSYEQYF | TGTGCCAGCAGCTTAAGTTCTTACGAGCAGTACTTC
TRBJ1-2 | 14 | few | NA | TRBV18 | CASSPRGGFDGYTF | TGTGCCAGCTCACCCCGAGGTGGATTTGATGGCTACACCTTC
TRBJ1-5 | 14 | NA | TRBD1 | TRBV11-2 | CASSPQGGAQPQHF | TGTGCCAGCAGCCCACAGGGGGGCGCTCAGCCCCAGCATTTT
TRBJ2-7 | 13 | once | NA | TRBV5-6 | CASSPVGAYEQYF | TGTGCCAGCAGCCCTGTCGGAGCCTACGAGCAGTACTTC
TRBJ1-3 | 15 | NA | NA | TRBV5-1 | CASSSTTGNGNTIYF | TGCGCCAGCAGCTCTACGACAGGCAATGGAAACACCATATATTTT
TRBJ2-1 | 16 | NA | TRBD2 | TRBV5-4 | CASSLGGLAGYNEQFF | TGTGCCAGCAGCTTGGGCGGACTAGCGGGCTACAATGAGCAGTTCTTC
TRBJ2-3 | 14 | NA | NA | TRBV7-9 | CASSPGSFTDTQYF | TGTGCCAGCAGCCCGGGTAGCTTCACAGATACGCAGTATTTT
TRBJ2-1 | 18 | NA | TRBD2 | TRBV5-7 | CASSLSGSVTSDGNEQFF | TGTGCCAGCAGCTTGTCAGGTAGCGTGACTAGCGATGGGAATGAGCAGTTCTTC
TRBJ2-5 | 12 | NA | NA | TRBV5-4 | CASSLGTSFQYF | TGTGCCAGCAGCTTGGGGACTTCTTTCCAGTACTTC
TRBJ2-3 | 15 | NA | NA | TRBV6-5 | CASSYIVGVTDTQYF | TGTGCCAGCAGTTACATCGTGGGAGTGACAGATACGCAGTATTTT
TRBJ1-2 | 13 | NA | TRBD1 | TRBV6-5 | CASRVAGGGGYTF | TGTGCCAGCAGAGTAGCAGGGGGCGGTGGCTACACCTTC
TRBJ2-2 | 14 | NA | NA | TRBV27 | CASSFLASTGELFF | TGTGCCAGCAGTTTTCTAGCGAGCACCGGGGAGCTGTTTTTT
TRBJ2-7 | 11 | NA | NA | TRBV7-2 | CASSLVGFQYF | TGTGCCAGCAGCTTAGTCGGTTTTCAGTACTTC
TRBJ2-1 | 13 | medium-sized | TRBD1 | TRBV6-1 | CASSERTGGKQFF | TGTGCCAGCAGTGAAAGGACAGGGGGTAAGCAGTTCTTC
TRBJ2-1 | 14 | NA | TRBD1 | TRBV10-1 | CASSDGTGQGEQFF | TGCGCCAGCAGCGATGGGACAGGGCAGGGTGAGCAGTTCTTC
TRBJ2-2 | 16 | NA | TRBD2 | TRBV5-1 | CASSLGLAGVGGELFF | TGCGCCAGCAGCTTGGGACTAGCGGGAGTAGGCGGGGAGCTGTTTTTT
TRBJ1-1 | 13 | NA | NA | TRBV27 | CASSLQGVNEAFF | TGTGCCAGCAGTTTACAGGGAGTGAATGAAGCTTTCTTT
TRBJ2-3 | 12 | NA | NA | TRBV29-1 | CSVLGARDTQYF | TGCAGTGTCCTTGGGGCTCGAGATACGCAGTATTTT
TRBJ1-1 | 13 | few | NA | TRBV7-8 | CASSLGAGREAFF | TGTGCCAGCAGCTTAGGGGCAGGGAGAGAAGCTTTCTTT
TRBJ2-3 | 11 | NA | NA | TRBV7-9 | CAGTDTDTQYF | TGTGCCGGGACCGACACAGATACGCAGTATTTT
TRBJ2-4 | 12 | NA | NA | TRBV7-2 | CASNSAGNIQYF | TGTGCCAGCAACTCGGCGGGAAACATTCAGTACTTC
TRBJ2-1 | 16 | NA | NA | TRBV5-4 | CASSLGGGASYNEQFF | TGTGCCAGCAGCTTGGGCGGCGGGGCCTCCTACAATGAGCAGTTCTTC
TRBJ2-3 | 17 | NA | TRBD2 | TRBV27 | CASSLGASGYRTDTQYF | TGTGCCAGCAGTTTAGGGGCTAGCGGTTATCGCACAGATACGCAGTATTTT
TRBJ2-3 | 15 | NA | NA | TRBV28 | CASSLGRGGTDTQYF | TGTGCCAGCAGTTTGGGGAGAGGGGGCACAGATACGCAGTATTTT
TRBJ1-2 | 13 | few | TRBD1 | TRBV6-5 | CASGDRGGYGYTF | TGTGCCAGCGGGGACAGGGGAGGTTATGGCTACACCTTC
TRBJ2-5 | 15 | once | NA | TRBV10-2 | CASSESVYDAETQYF | TGCGCCAGCAGTGAGTCCGTGTATGACGCGGAGACCCAGTACTTC
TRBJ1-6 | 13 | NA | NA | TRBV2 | CASRNLRDPPLHF | TGTGCCAGCAGGAATCTCCGGGACCCACCCCTCCACTTT
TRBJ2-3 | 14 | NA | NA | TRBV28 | CASSEQPYTDTQYF | TGTGCCAGCTCAGAGCAGCCCTACACAGATACGCAGTATTTT
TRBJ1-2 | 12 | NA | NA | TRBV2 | CASSTGKRSYTF | TGTGCCAGCAGTACAGGGAAACGGAGCTACACCTTC
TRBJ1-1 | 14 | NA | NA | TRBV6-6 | CASSYEGGDTEAFF | TGTGCCAGCAGTTACGAGGGGGGGGACACTGAAGCTTTCTTT
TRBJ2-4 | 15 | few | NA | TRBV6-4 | CASSDWSKAKNIQYF | TGTGCCAGCAGTGATTGGTCCAAAGCCAAAAACATTCAGTACTTC
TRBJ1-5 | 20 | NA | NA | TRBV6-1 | CASSERRSGANIVGNQPQHF | TGTGCCAGCAGTGAAAGGAGGTCAGGGGCTAATATAGTGGGCAATCAGCCCCAGCATTTT
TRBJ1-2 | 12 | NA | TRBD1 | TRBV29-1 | CSVSDRGDGYTF | TGCAGCGTTTCCGACAGGGGGGATGGCTACACCTTC
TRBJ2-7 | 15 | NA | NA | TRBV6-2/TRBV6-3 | CASSYSGSVPYEQYF | TGTGCCAGCAGTTACTCGGGAAGCGTACCCTACGAGCAGTACTTC
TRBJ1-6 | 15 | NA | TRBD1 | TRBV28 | CASSHRQGWNSPLHF | TGTGCCAGCAGCCACCGACAGGGGTGGAATTCACCCCTCCACTTT